This T cell receptor beta chain stems from a study of cytomegalovirus exposure and HLA in healthy donors. Germline-derived CDR1 and CDR2 are SGHNT and YENEEA. V was clipped by 2 bases and J by 7 bases, with 20 bases between them. The CDR3 runs to 16 residues. Primers: 60 Vbeta forward and 13 Jbeta reverse. Libraries were prepared by immunoSEQ multiplex PCR; TCRdb keeps only in-frame clonotypes and omits some of them. The table shows 110,000 or so clones, with around 75% occurring only once. Each donor's status was that of a healthy bone marrow donor. The chain recombines TRBV11-3 with TRBJ1-1; a weak D match, TRBD1 (6 bases). Sequencing was carried out using PBMCs. The source is a man aged 35-49 years in good health and CMV-seronegative. The CDR3 loop is CASSLLGGTGPGEAFF. The CDR3, as DNA: TGTGCCAGCAGCTTACTCGGTGGTACAGGGCCGGGTGAAGCTTTCTTT.